This passage covers 11 T cell receptor beta chains from one sample sequenced in a study of cytomegalovirus exposure and HLA in healthy donors. PCR amplification relied on 60 Vbeta primers (plus 13 Jbeta primers). The data were produced by immunoSEQ multiplex PCR, yet TCRdb's version contains in-frame clones alone and is incomplete. Among approximately 200,000 clones listed, approximately 85% were seen once. Sequencing was carried out using PBMCs. The source of these receptors is a woman between 45 and 60 years old in good health and CMV-seronegative.

This sequence joins TRBV5-6 and TRBJ2-5; a weak D match, TRBD1 (5 bases). The V and J ends lost 4 bases and 4 bases respectively, with 14 bases between them. The CDR3 length is 14 residues. The germline CDR1 and CDR2 sequences are SGHDT and YYEEEE. This CDR3 is CASSLYGHLETQYF. Here the CDR3 DNA reads TGTGCCAGCAGCCTCTACGGACACCTAGAGACCCAGTACTTC.

The genes are TRBV14 and TRBJ1-1; D is unresolved. In germline, CDR1 is SGHDN, CDR2 FVKESK. Trimming took 0 bases from V and 4 from J, leaving 12 bases between them. This CDR3 contains 15 residues. The CDR3 is CASSQERGGLTEAFF. The CDR3 DNA is TGTGCCAGCAGCCAAGAACGCGGAGGGCTCACTGAAGCTTTCTTT.

V is TRBV28 and J is TRBJ2-1; D is possibly TRBD2 (5 bases). The V and J ends lost 5 bases and 0 bases respectively, with 14 bases between them. Germline V CDR1 and CDR2: MDHEN, SYDVKM. CDR3 length: 16 amino acids. CDR3 in amino acids: CASSPRAADSYNEQFF. The CDR3 DNA reads as TGTGCCAGCAGTCCCCGAGCGGCAGACTCCTACAATGAGCAGTTCTTC.

The V call is TRBV7-9, the J call TRBJ2-7, with 7 bases aligning to TRBD2. From germline, CDR1 is SEHNR and CDR2 FQNEAQ (reference sequence). With 0 bases clipped from V and 2 bases from J, the junction kept 1 base outside the gene matches. The CDR3 runs 14 residues. CDR3 protein: CASSLALAAYEQYF. DNA for the CDR3: TGTGCCAGCAGCTTAGCTCTAGCGGCCTACGAGCAGTACTTC.

The rearrangement uses TRBV7-2 and TRBJ2-5, with TRBD2 identical over 9 bases. Germline V lookup: CDR1 SGHTA, CDR2 FQGNSA. This CDR3 comprises 19 residues. Trimming removed 1 base from V and 2 bases from J; junction bases left unmatched: 14. The CDR3 nucleotides are TGTGCCAGCAGCTTAGGACGGGGCGGGAGGGTGATGGGACAAGAGACCCAGTACTTC. This translates into CASSLGRGGRVMGQETQYF. Full variable domain (outside the CDR3, taken from reference TRBV7-2 and TRBJ2-5): GAGVSQSPSNKVTEKGKDVELRCDPISGHTALYWYRQSLGQGLEFLIYFQGNSAPDKSGLPSDRFSAERTGGSVSTLTIQRTQQEDSAVYLCASSLGRGGRVMGQETQYFGPGTRLLVL.

V usage is TRBV2 and J usage is TRBJ2-1; 11 positions match TRBD2. V shed 3 bases and J 8 bases; nucleotides not matched to a gene: 15. From germline, CDR1 is SNHLY and CDR2 FYNNEI. The CDR3 has 18 amino acids. The CDR3 protein is CASSEGSGRGIIIYEQFF. CDR3 DNA sequence: TGTGCCAGCAGTGAGGGTAGCGGGAGGGGAATTATTATATATGAGCAGTTCTTC.

This chain connects TRBV10-3 to TRBJ2-4, with 7 positions matching TRBD1. Germline V CDR1 and CDR2: ENHRY, SYGVKD. Losses at the gene ends were 6 bases for V and 4 bases for J; bases not matched to a gene: 12. The CDR3 spans 16 residues. CDR3 sequence: CAISDSRDRRKNIQYF. CDR3 DNA: TGTGCCATCAGCGACTCCCGGGACAGAAGGAAAAACATTCAGTACTTC.

This sequence joins TRBV5-4 and TRBJ2-3; 7 nucleotides agree with TRBD1. In germline, CDR1 is SGHNT, CDR2 YYREEE (reference sequence). CDR3 length: 13 amino acids. V lost 4 bases, J lost 3 bases, and 2 bases stayed unmatched. CDR3 sequence: CASSRDSTDTQYF. CDR3 nucleotides: TGTGCCAGCAGCAGGGACAGTACAGATACGCAGTATTTT.

The gene calls are TRBV15 and TRBJ2-7; tentatively, D is TRBD1 (6 bases). The CDR3 runs to 14 residues. The V end was cut by 1 base, the J end by 6 bases, with 13 bases between. CDR1 LNHNV and CDR2 YYDKDF come from the germline V gene (reference sequence). CDR3 sequence reads: CATSRGDRTREQYF. The CDR3 DNA is TGTGCCACCAGCAGAGGTGACAGGACTCGCGAGCAGTACTTC.

The gene calls are TRBV5-1 and TRBJ1-1; D unclear. Germline V gives CDR1 SGHRS, CDR2 YFSETQ. The CDR3 covers 14 residues. The germline V and J ends were trimmed by 5 bases and 2 bases, with 13 bases remaining between them. The CDR3 is CASSREAINTEAFF. The CDR3 DNA sequence: TGCGCCAGCAGTAGAGAAGCGATCAACACTGAAGCTTTCTTT.

This clone has just one count. CDR3 DNA: TGTGCCAGTAGTAGGGACTCCAGGAGAAGCAATCAGCCCCAGCATTTT. It translates to CASSRDSRRSNQPQHF. The genes are TRBV19 and TRBJ1-5; maybe TRBD1 (5 bases). The CDR3 runs to 16 residues. Between the trimmed V and J ends, which lost 4 bases and 1 base, there was a span of 14 bases. CDR1 is LNHDA and CDR2 is SQIVND in the germline V gene (reference sequence).